The following is a TCR beta chain sequence with its context. Germline V gene data show CDR1 as LNHDA and CDR2 as SQIVND (reference sequence). V was shortened by 5 bases and J by 6 bases, with 17 bases between the two germline ends. The CDR3 runs 14 residues. This sample is part of a study of preoperative IRX-2 immunotherapy in early breast cancer. Treatment of the sample: preoperative locoregional IRX-2 cytokine immunotherapy. Generated by immunoSEQ multiplex PCR, the TCRdb table keeps only in-frame clones and is missing some. The sample lists 32,000 or so clones; 80% to 85% were seen once. V and J are TRBV19 and TRBJ2-7, with TRBD2 as a possible D gene (6 bases). The clonotype was recovered from a human donor with breast cancer. Here the sequenced sample was lymph node tissue, taken from a patient treated with IRX-2 immunotherapy. Here the CDR3 reads CASSSTSRWGEQYF. The CDR3 region has the DNA TGTGCCAGTAGTTCGACTAGTCGGTGGGGCGAGCAGTACTTC.